The clone carrying this T cell receptor (beta chain) was seen at least ten times. Antigen specificity is unknown. PCR amplification relied on 60 Vbeta primers (plus 13 Jbeta primers). Assay: immunoSEQ multiplex PCR; the TCRdb copy retains only in-frame clones and omits some. The table shows over 70,000 clones, with 80% occurring only once. The data derive from a study of cytomegalovirus exposure and HLA in healthy donors. Study conclusions and caveats: TCR beta chains numbering under 200 were designated cytomegalovirus-associated.

Material: PBMCs. The clonotype was recovered from a man aged 50-59 years in good health and CMV-seropositive.

The DNA for the CDR3 is TGTGCCAGCAGTGGTCTAGACTACAATGAGCAGTTCTTC. Amino acids: CASSGLDYNEQFF. The chain uses TRBV25-1 and TRBJ2-1; unclear D gene. The CDR3 totals 13 residues. Germline CDR1 is MGHDK and CDR2 is SYGVNS. The germline V and J ends were trimmed by 4 bases and 3 bases, with 7 bases remaining between them.